This is a list of T cell receptor beta chains from one sample in a study of lymphopenia after photon versus proton radiotherapy. The table came from immunoSEQ multiplex PCR; TCRdb's copy has only in-frame clones and leaves some out. The table has approximately 62,000 clones, around 85% seen once; the top ten hold about 2%. The sample was peripheral blood, taken from a patient treated with proton-based radiotherapy. The receptors were gathered from a man aged 55 to 70 with pancreatic cancer. Each CDR3 is given with its conserved first and last residue. The D gene is left open where the match is weak. Only part of the rows carry a size: once, few, many, or a class if the clone is expanded.

D gene: .
J gene: TRBJ1-2
clone size: few
V gene: TRBV7-9
CDR3 DNA: TGTGCCAGCAGCCCCCTGCCCCCGGGCGGCTACACCTTC
CDR3 protein: CASSPLPPGGYTF

D gene: .
J gene: TRBJ2-7
clone size: .
V gene: TRBV27
CDR3 DNA: TGTGCCAGCAGTTTATCCATATACGAGGGGGGTCTTTGCGAGCAGTACTTC
CDR3 protein: CASSLSIYEGGLCEQYF

D gene: .
J gene: TRBJ1-2
clone size: .
V gene: TRBV11-3
CDR3 DNA: TGTGCCAGCAGCTTAGGACTGGGAAACTATGGCTACACCTTC
CDR3 protein: CASSLGLGNYGYTF

D gene: TRBD2
J gene: TRBJ2-1
clone size: .
V gene: TRBV5-1
CDR3 DNA: TGCGCCAGCAGCCTACAACTAGCGGGAGGTAAGGATGAGCAGTTCTTC
CDR3 protein: CASSLQLAGGKDEQFF

D gene: TRBD2
J gene: TRBJ2-1
clone size: .
V gene: TRBV7-2
CDR3 DNA: TGTGCCAGCAGCAGTAGCGGGCCGACCTACAATGAGCAGTTCTTC
CDR3 protein: CASSSSGPTYNEQFF

D gene: .
J gene: TRBJ1-5
clone size: .
V gene: TRBV28
CDR3 DNA: TGTGCCAGCAGTTTACTTAATCAGCCCCAGCATTTT
CDR3 protein: CASSLLNQPQHF

D gene: .
J gene: TRBJ1-4
clone size: medium-sized
V gene: TRBV4-1
CDR3 DNA: TGCGCCAGCAGCCTTGGACCGCTCAATGAAAAACTGTTTTTT
CDR3 protein: CASSLGPLNEKLFF

D gene: .
J gene: TRBJ2-5
clone size: .
V gene: TRBV30
CDR3 DNA: TGTGCCTGGAGCCGGGAGTCCCAAGAGACCCAGTACTTC
CDR3 protein: CAWSRESQETQYF

D gene: TRBD1
J gene: TRBJ2-2
clone size: .
V gene: TRBV14
CDR3 DNA: TGTGCCAGCAGCCAACCGACAGGGATCGGGGAGCTGTTTTTT
CDR3 protein: CASSQPTGIGELFF

D gene: .
J gene: TRBJ1-4
clone size: .
V gene: TRBV5-1
CDR3 DNA: TGCGCCAGCAGCTTGGGGGCGACTAATGAAAAACTGTTTTTT
CDR3 protein: CASSLGATNEKLFF

D gene: .
J gene: TRBJ1-1
clone size: .
V gene: TRBV7-8
CDR3 DNA: TGTGCCAGCAGCTTAGCAAGGGGGGCGAACACTGAAGCTTTCTTT
CDR3 protein: CASSLARGANTEAFF

D gene: .
J gene: TRBJ1-1
clone size: .
V gene: TRBV6-6
CDR3 DNA: TGTGCCAGCAGTTACGCCAACGACGGACGGGGAGAAGCTTTCTTT
CDR3 protein: CASSYANDGRGEAFF

D gene: TRBD2
J gene: TRBJ2-1
clone size: .
V gene: TRBV9
CDR3 DNA: TGTGCCAGCAGCGTTGGGCTTCCGAGGGAGCGGGAGAGTCAAAGGTTCTTC
CDR3 protein: CASSVGLPRERESQRFF

D gene: .
J gene: TRBJ1-3
clone size: few
V gene: TRBV5-4
CDR3 DNA: TGTGCCAGCAGCTTAAAGGCTGCAGGGCTCGGAAACACCATATATTTT
CDR3 protein: CASSLKAAGLGNTIYF

D gene: .
J gene: TRBJ2-1
clone size: .
V gene: TRBV5-1
CDR3 DNA: TGCGCCAGCAGCTTGGGCAGGGACGAGCAGTTCTTC
CDR3 protein: CASSLGRDEQFF

D gene: TRBD1
J gene: TRBJ2-7
clone size: once
V gene: TRBV10-3
CDR3 DNA: TGTGCCATCAGTGAGACAGGGGGCGAGCAGTACTTC
CDR3 protein: CAISETGGEQYF

D gene: .
J gene: TRBJ2-1
clone size: .
V gene: TRBV6-5
CDR3 DNA: TGTGCCAGCAGTTACTCCCAATACAATGAGCAGTTCTTC
CDR3 protein: CASSYSQYNEQFF

D gene: .
J gene: TRBJ1-2
clone size: .
V gene: TRBV5-1
CDR3 DNA: TGCGCCAGCAGCTTGGTTCCAGGGACCTATGGCTACACCTTC
CDR3 protein: CASSLVPGTYGYTF

D gene: TRBD1
J gene: TRBJ1-2
clone size: .
V gene: TRBV6-1
CDR3 DNA: TGTGCCAGCAGTGAAGCTCGAGGACAGGGGAATATCTTCTATGGCTACACCTTC
CDR3 protein: CASSEARGQGNIFYGYTF

D gene: .
J gene: TRBJ1-4
clone size: .
V gene: TRBV4-3
CDR3 DNA: TGCGCCAGCAGCCAAGATTTCACCGCAACTAATGAAAAACTGTTTTTT
CDR3 protein: CASSQDFTATNEKLFF

D gene: .
J gene: TRBJ1-6
clone size: .
V gene: TRBV7-2
CDR3 DNA: TGTGCCAGCAGCTTAGCGCTAGGGCCCCTCCACTTT
CDR3 protein: CASSLALGPLHF

D gene: TRBD1
J gene: TRBJ1-1
clone size: .
V gene: TRBV28
CDR3 DNA: TGTGCCAGCGCTCGGACAGGGGGGCCCCCCTCGGCCACTGAAGCTTTCTTT
CDR3 protein: CASARTGGPPSATEAFF